This TCR beta chain originates from a study of patients and donors after allogeneic stem cell transplantation. Each CDR3 protein is one row after TCRdb ran MiXCR on the RT-PCR reads. The sample records some 92,000 distinct CDR3 sequences, about 48% being singletons. Germline CDR1 and CDR2: SGDLS and YYNGEE. V lost 7 bases to trimming and J lost 0 bases, with 12 bases between them. The CDR3 has 14 amino acids. The chain combines TRBV9 with TRBJ2-3, with a tentative D call TRBD2 (6 bases). This receptor was taken from a human donor who was either an allogeneic HSCT recipient or a stem cell or donor lymphocyte infusion donor (not recorded which). It is not recorded whose cells these are; they may come from a transplant donor. The sequenced sample consisted of blood, either unsorted or a sorted T cell fraction (not recorded which). CDR3 sequence (DNA): TGTGCCAGCGGGGGACTGCAAAGCACAGATACGCAGTATTTT. This codes for CASGGLQSTDTQYF.